Listed below are T cell receptor beta chains from one sample, sequenced in a study of beta chain features in type 1 diabetes. Assay: immunoSEQ multiplex PCR; the TCRdb copy retains only in-frame clones and omits some. The table includes 350,000 to 400,000 clones, about 12% detected once. The sequenced sample was naive CD4+ T cells from blood. The receptors were gathered from a woman aged 18-29 years with type 1 diabetes. CDR3s include the opening cysteine and the closing phenylalanine or tryptophan. A D gene is named only where the DNA matches it firmly. The size field is filled for only some rows; it gives once, few, many or a size class.

TRBV7-2	few	TRBJ2-5	.	TGTGCCAGCAGCCCCCGCCAGGGGAATGAGACCCAGTACTTC	CASSPRQGNETQYF
TRBV11-3	.	TRBJ2-1	TRBD2	TGTGCCAGCAGTCCGACTAGCGGGAGGTTCAATGAGCAGTTCTTC	CASSPTSGRFNEQFF
TRBV5-1	few	TRBJ2-7	.	TGCGCCAGCAGCTCCTCCGGGGTGTTGGAGCAGTACTTC	CASSSSGVLEQYF
TRBV15	few	TRBJ1-2	TRBD1	TGTGCCACCAGCAGAGAGGGAGACAGGGGGGATGGCTACACCTTC	CATSREGDRGDGYTF
TRBV28	.	TRBJ2-7	TRBD1	TGTGCCCACAGGGGACAGGACTCCTACGAGCAGTACTTC	CAHRGQDSYEQYF
TRBV7-6	.	TRBJ2-5	TRBD2	TGTGCCAGCAGCTTAGAGGGACTAGCGGACCAAGAGACCCAGTACTTC	CASSLEGLADQETQYF
TRBV30	few	TRBJ2-7	.	TGTGCCTGGAGTATAGGACTCCAATACGAGCAGTACTTC	CAWSIGLQYEQYF
TRBV5-1	.	TRBJ2-2	TRBD2	TGCGCCAGCACCGGCTTGTGGCAGGGAGGGACCGGGGAGCTGTTTTTT	CASTGLWQGGTGELFF
TRBV29-1	few	TRBJ1-2	.	TGCAGCGTTGGGCGGAGGGAAAGCTATGGCTACACCTTC	CSVGRRESYGYTF
TRBV11-2	few	TRBJ2-7	.	TGTGCCAGCGGACGGAGTCGGGCAGGGGCCTACGAGCAGTACTTC	CASGRSRAGAYEQYF
TRBV6-5	.	TRBJ1-2	TRBD1	TGTGCCAGCAGCCGGGACAGGGGGCCCGATGGCTACACCTTC	CASSRDRGPDGYTF
TRBV2	.	TRBJ2-7	TRBD2	TGTGCCAGCAGGCCCGACAGCGGGAACTACGAGCAGTACTTC	CASRPDSGNYEQYF
TRBV25-1	few	TRBJ2-1	TRBD2	TGTGCCAGCAGTGATCCTAGCGGGAGTCTCAATGAGCAGTTCTTC	CASSDPSGSLNEQFF
TRBV25-1	few	TRBJ2-3	TRBD2	TGTGCCAGCAGTGATGGCCTAGCGGGAAGCACAGATACGCAGTATTTT	CASSDGLAGSTDTQYF
TRBV27	.	TRBJ2-1	.	TGTGCCAGCAGTTTACTTGGGAGCAGTCGGGATGAGCAGTTCTTC	CASSLLGSSRDEQFF
TRBV15	.	TRBJ2-1	TRBD2	TGTGCCACCACCCCGGGCGGGAGGGCCGGTGGAGAGCAGTTCTTC	CATTPGGRAGGEQFF
TRBV28	.	TRBJ2-7	.	TGTGCCAGCTACAGCACCTACGAGCAGTACTTC	CASYSTYEQYF
TRBV6-6	.	TRBJ2-7	TRBD1	TGTGCCAGCACCCCGACAGGGTCCTACGAGCAGTACTTC	CASTPTGSYEQYF
TRBV5-1	.	TRBJ2-1	TRBD2	TGCGCCAGCAGCTTTCAGGGAGGTAGGGCTAGCGGCTACAATGAGCAGTTCTTC	CASSFQGGRASGYNEQFF
TRBV2	.	TRBJ2-7	.	TGTGCCAGCAGTGAGGAGAGGAGCTCCTACGAGCAGTACTTC	CASSEERSSYEQYF
TRBV5-1	.	TRBJ1-6	TRBD1	TGCGCCAGCAGCTACGGACAGGGGGCTGACAATTCACCCCTCCACTTT	CASSYGQGADNSPLHF
TRBV29-1	.	TRBJ2-5	.	TGCAGCGTCCGGCAAGAGACCCAGTACTTC	CSVRQETQYF
TRBV29-1	few	TRBJ2-7	.	TGCGCGGTAGTTTCGGGGTTCGAGCAGTACTTC	CAVVSGFEQYF
TRBV7-9	.	TRBJ1-2	.	TGTGCCAGCAGCCCCAATGGAGGCTCGGACGGCTACACCTTC	CASSPNGGSDGYTF
TRBV4-3	.	TRBJ1-4	.	TGCGCCAGCAGCCTTACTGGGGGCTTAAATGAAAAACTGTTTTTT	CASSLTGGLNEKLFF
TRBV30	few	TRBJ2-5	.	TGTGCCTGGAGTCCAGGGTTTTGGCAGACCCAGTACTTC	CAWSPGFWQTQYF
TRBV30	few	TRBJ2-7	TRBD1	TGTGCCTGGGATCGGGACAGGGGCGGCGAGCAGTACTTC	CAWDRDRGGEQYF
TRBV6-6	few	TRBJ2-1	TRBD2	TGTGCCAGCAGTTCGCAGACTAGCGGGAGTCACTCTAGTCCGTTCTTC	CASSSQTSGSHSSPFF
TRBV21-1	few	TRBJ1-1	.	TGTGCCAGCAGCAAGACATGGAAAACTGAAGCTTTCTTT	CASSKTWKTEAFF
TRBV12-5	.	TRBJ1-5	.	TGTGCTAGTGGTTTGCGGGGTCTTGAGCCCCAGCATTTT	CASGLRGLEPQHF
TRBV19	few	TRBJ2-7	TRBD2	TGTGCCAGTAGTCCCGGAAGCGGGAGCGGGTTTTACGAGCAGTACTTC	CASSPGSGSGFYEQYF
TRBV5-6	.	TRBJ1-2	.	TGTGCCAGCAGCCAGGGAAACTATGGCTACACCTTC	CASSQGNYGYTF
TRBV4-3	.	TRBJ2-2	.	TGCGCCAGCAGTCCTAGAGGCGTTCCCACCGGGGAGCTGTTTTTT	CASSPRGVPTGELFF
TRBV30	.	TRBJ1-4	.	TGTGCCTGGAATCAAGGGGCAACTAATGAAAAACTGTTTTTT	CAWNQGATNEKLFF
TRBV7-2	few	TRBJ2-1	.	TGTGCCAGCAGCTTAGGCCAGGGTAATGAGCAGTTCTTC	CASSLGQGNEQFF
TRBV7-9	few	TRBJ1-5	.	TGTGCCAGCAGCTCACAGGGAAATCAGCCCCAGCATTTT	CASSSQGNQPQHF
TRBV4-3	.	TRBJ2-7	TRBD2	TGCGCCAGCAGCCAAGATCAAGTAGGCGGGGGCGAGCAGTACTTC	CASSQDQVGGGEQYF
TRBV19	.	TRBJ2-2	TRBD1	TGTGCCAGTAGCGACAGGGGGCGGACCGGGGAGCTGTTTTTT	CASSDRGRTGELFF
TRBV14	.	TRBJ2-1	TRBD2	TGTGCCAGCAGCCAAGTAGTAGCGGGAGCGAAGAATGAGCAGTTCTTC	CASSQVVAGAKNEQFF
TRBV6-6	.	TRBJ1-2	TRBD1	TGTGCCAGCCTTCAGGGGGAATTTGGCTACACCTTC	CASLQGEFGYTF
TRBV28	.	TRBJ2-5	.	TGTGCCAGCCTAGGGGGTCGAGAGACCCAGTACTTC	CASLGGRETQYF
TRBV13	.	TRBJ2-7	TRBD1	TGTGCCAGCAGCGCCCGACAGGGGGCAAGGTACGAGCAGTACTTC	CASSARQGARYEQYF
TRBV10-2	.	TRBJ1-5	.	TGCGCCAGCAGTGTTGTAGTTAATCAGCCCCAGCATTTT	CASSVVVNQPQHF
TRBV6-6	few	TRBJ1-2	.	TGTGCCACCGGAGAGATCTATGGCTACACCTTC	CATGEIYGYTF
TRBV5-8	.	TRBJ2-4	TRBD2	TGTGCCAGCAGCTTGGAAGGGGAGGGGAGAAACATTCAGTACTTC	CASSLEGEGRNIQYF
TRBV5-4	few	TRBJ2-5	TRBD2	TGTGCCAGCAGCTTCCGCTCTAGCGGCCAAGAGACCCAGTACTTC	CASSFRSSGQETQYF
TRBV14	few	TRBJ1-1	.	TGTGCCAGCAGCCGCGGCGTTGGTCTCTCCCATTTT	CASSRGVGLSHF
TRBV28	.	TRBJ1-4	.	TGTGCCAGCAGTTCGGACACACGGGAAAAACTGTTTTTT	CASSSDTREKLFF
TRBV9	.	TRBJ2-1	TRBD1	TGTGCCAGCAGCGTTCAGGGGGAATGGGGTTACAATGAGCAGTTCTTC	CASSVQGEWGYNEQFF
TRBV29-1	.	TRBJ1-3	.	TGCAGCGTTGCCCTGACAGTTGGCTCTGGAAACACCATATATTTT	CSVALTVGSGNTIYF
TRBV10-3	few	TRBJ1-4	.	TGTGCCATCGCTGATGGAGGCGGAGAAAAACTGTTTTTT	CAIADGGGEKLFF
TRBV6-5	.	TRBJ2-7	.	TGTGCCAGCAGTTATGGGAGCCCTCAGCCCTACGAGCAGTACTTC	CASSYGSPQPYEQYF
TRBV28	few	TRBJ1-4	TRBD1	TGTGCCAGCCGACAGGGGGAAAGCGAAAAACTGTTTTTT	CASRQGESEKLFF
TRBV7-2	few	TRBJ2-1	TRBD2	TGTGCCAGCAGCCGAACCCAACTAGCGGGAAATGAGCAGTTCTTC	CASSRTQLAGNEQFF
TRBV5-4	few	TRBJ1-4	TRBD1	TGTGCCAGCAGACGGGACAGGGCAGAAAAACTGTTTTTT	CASRRDRAEKLFF
TRBV5-1	.	TRBJ1-1	.	TGCGCCAGCAGCTTATCGGGTACGAACACTGAAGCTTTCTTT	CASSLSGTNTEAFF
TRBV7-3	.	TRBJ1-6	TRBD1	TGTGCCAGCAGCCCACCGGGACAGGGGCCTTCACCCCTCCACTTT	CASSPPGQGPSPLHF
TRBV18	.	TRBJ2-1	.	TGTGCCAGCTCACCACTTGACTTAGGCCCCTACAATGAGCAGTTCTTC	CASSPLDLGPYNEQFF
TRBV9	.	TRBJ2-1	TRBD2	TGTGCCAGCAGCGCTAGGGAGTCCGGGACTAGCGGGCAGGTGGGTAGATACAATGAGCAGTTCTTC	CASSARESGTSGQVGRYNEQFF
TRBV11-2	few	TRBJ2-2	TRBD1	TGTGCCAGCAGCTTCCAAGCCCTAGGGACAGGGACCGGGGAGCTGTTTTTT	CASSFQALGTGTGELFF